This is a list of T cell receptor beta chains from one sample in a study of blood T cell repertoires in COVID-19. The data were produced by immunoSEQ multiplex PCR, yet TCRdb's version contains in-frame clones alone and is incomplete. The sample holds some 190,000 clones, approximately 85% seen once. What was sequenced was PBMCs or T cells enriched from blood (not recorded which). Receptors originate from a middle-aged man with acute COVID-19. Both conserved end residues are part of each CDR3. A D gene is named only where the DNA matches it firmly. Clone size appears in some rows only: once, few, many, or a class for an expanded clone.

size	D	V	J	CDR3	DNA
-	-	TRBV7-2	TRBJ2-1	CASSLATGNEQFF	TGTGCCAGCAGCTTAGCGACGGGGAATGAGCAGTTCTTC
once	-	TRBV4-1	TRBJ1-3	CASSQVGPGGNTIYF	TGCGCCAGCAGCCAAGTTGGGCCAGGGGGAAACACCATATATTTT
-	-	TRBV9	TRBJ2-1	CASSAGLVYNEQFF	TGTGCCAGCAGCGCCGGACTGGTTTACAATGAGCAGTTCTTC
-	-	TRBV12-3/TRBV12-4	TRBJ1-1	CASSRGWNTEAFF	TGTGCCAGCAGCCGCGGATGGAACACTGAAGCTTTCTTT
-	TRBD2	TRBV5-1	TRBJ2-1	CASSTKTGLAGGPNEQFF	TGCGCCAGCAGCACCAAAACGGGACTAGCGGGAGGACCTAATGAGCAGTTCTTC
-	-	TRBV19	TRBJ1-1	CASSQAGETEAFF	TGTGCCAGTAGTCAGGCAGGGGAGACTGAAGCTTTCTTT
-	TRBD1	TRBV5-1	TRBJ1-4	CASSDPGQSIEKLFF	TGCGCCAGCAGTGATCCGGGACAGTCTATTGAAAAACTGTTTTTT
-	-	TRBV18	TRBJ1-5	CATPILGPNQPQHF	TGTGCCACCCCTATATTGGGCCCGAATCAGCCCCAGCATTTT
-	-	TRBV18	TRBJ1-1	CASSPGGETEAFF	TGTGCCAGCTCACCGGGAGGGGAGACTGAAGCTTTCTTT
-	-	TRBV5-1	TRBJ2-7	CASSLGGGRSGEQYF	TGCGCCAGCAGCTTGGGGGGAGGCCGCTCGGGCGAGCAGTACTTC
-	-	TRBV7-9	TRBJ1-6	CASSFHGSSPLHF	TGTGCCAGCAGCTTTCACGGGAGTTCACCCCTCCACTTT
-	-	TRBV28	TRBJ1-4	CASRIGVWEKLFF	TGTGCCAGCAGAATAGGGGTTTGGGAAAAACTGTTTTTT
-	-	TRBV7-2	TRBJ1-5	CASSLLGQGGQPQHF	TGTGCCAGCAGCTTACTAGGTCAGGGTGGCCAGCCCCAGCATTTT
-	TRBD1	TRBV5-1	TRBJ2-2	CASSWGQGRSGELFF	TGCGCCAGCAGCTGGGGACAGGGGAGATCCGGGGAGCTGTTTTTT